The entry below gives a single T cell receptor (beta chain) sequence along with its context. Its recognized antigen is unknown. No much larger clone exists at a distance of one base, and base qualities are not known. In this study, focal radiation therapy paired with CTLA-4 blockade (ipilimumab) was tested in patients who had chemo-refractory metastatic non-small-cell lung cancer. The sample originates from a study of radiotherapy plus CTLA-4 blockade in lung cancer listed by TCRdb under 2018. About the investigation overall: Among the enrolled patients, approximately 18% had an objective response, and around 31% reached disease control. The research as a whole found: After treatment with radiotherapy and ipilimumab, TCR clones that came from tumors expanded in the peripheral blood. Increased serum interferon-beta after radiation, together with early dynamic changes in blood T cell clones, were reported to be the strongest predictors of response.

The germline ends are 11 bases apart after V is trimmed by 2 bases and J by 7 bases. Measured from the cysteine to the phenylalanine, the CDR3 is 13 residues long. Only CDR3 DNA is held: 39 bases, read in frame from base 1. The germline V gene gives CDR1 as MNHNS and CDR2 as SASEGT. Libraries were made using the immunoSEQ multiplex PCR assay. TCRdb carries this immuneACCESS record with in-frame sequences only. Its versions omit some clonotypes, under half of them owing to an unresolved V gene in the studies checked, with the rest unexplained. The sample table records roughly 86,000 clones; about four fifths of these occur just once. The ten largest clones represent 0.75% to 1% of the sample.

The sample here was peripheral blood, taken from a patient treated with radiotherapy plus ipilimumab. The V and J segments used are TRBV6-1 and TRBJ1-2, with an unclear D gene assignment. This sequence originates from a human donor with non-small cell lung cancer who had stable disease on radiotherapy plus ipilimumab. The DNA sequence is as follows: TGTGCCAGCAGTGAAACGTCCTCCCGTGGCTACACCTTC. Its product reads: CASSETSSRGYTF.